Below are 3 T cell receptor beta chains sequenced from a single sample in a study of blood T cells in healthy people across ages (dated by TCRdb to between 2014 and 2017). Library method: 5' RACE. TCRdb lists the instrument as Illumina HiSeq 2500. The second PCR ran for about 6 to 12 cycles and used a J-beta primer mix along with a sample-barcoded 5' primer. In TCRdb, the public reads were trimmed at Q25 with fastp and aligned with MiXCR, with productive beta chains retained. Every CDR3 protein is listed once, alongside the most common genes and DNA of its rows. The sample has roughly 700,000 distinct CDR3 sequences on record, about 34% of them singletons. Just over 15% of the sample belongs to the ten largest clones. The sequenced sample was blood. These receptors all come from a woman at least 80 years old in good health. Donor details come from another sample of the same person, matched by shared clones.

In the case of this clonotype: The junction shows a germline mismatch at one end, possibly a read error. The chain combines TRBV7-8 with TRBJ1-2; D not resolved. This CDR3 contains 13 residues. Germline V gives CDR1 SGHVS, CDR2 FQNEAQ. CDR3 region: CASADSGNYGHTF. CDR3 nucleotides: TGTGCCAGCGCAGATTCGGGGAACTATGGCCACACCTTC. The whole variable domain, filled in from reference TRBV7-8 and TRBJ1-2, reads GAGVSQSPRYKVAKRGQDVALRCDPISGHVSLFWYQQALGQGPEFLTYFQNEAQLDKSGLPSDRFFAERPEGSVSTLKIQRTQQEDSAVYLCASADSGNYGHTFGSGTRLTVV.

This clonotype was seen only a few times. The genes are TRBV6-5 and TRBJ2-5, with D perhaps TRBD1 (6 bases). V gave up 5 bases and J gave up 0 bases, with 19 bases separating them. The CDR3 has 17 amino acids. Germline CDR1 is MNHEY and CDR2 is SVGAGI. The CDR3 nucleotides read TGTGCCAGCAGTACACGAACGGACAGCCAGTACCAAGAGACCCAGTACTTC. It is translated as CASSTRTDSQYQETQYF.

V gene TRBV20-1 combines with J gene TRBJ2-5; D gene unclear. The J call may be faulty, since TRBJ2-7 better matches the DNA end. The CDR3 is 14 amino acids. Germline V gene lookup returns CDR1 DFQATT and CDR2 SNEGSKA (reference sequence). The DNA of the CDR3 is TGCAGTGCTAGTTCTAAGGGCCCTTACTACGAGCAGTACTTC. Amino acids: CSASSKGPYYEQYF.